This T cell receptor beta chain was observed in a study of blood T cell repertoires in COVID-19 (dated by TCRdb to 2018 to 2020). Turning to the overall study: The collaborator samples originated in the United States, Italy and Spain and spanned the acute and convalescent phases of COVID-19. The material from the prospective study consisted of cDNA or gDNA derived from T cells, B-cell-depleted T cells, or PBMCs. Deeply sampled blood TCRbeta repertoires from subjects exposed to, actively infected with, or recovered from COVID-19 were included in the dataset. A freely available public database, intended as a resource for researchers studying the immune response to SARS-CoV-2, is where the repertoires were released. The samples were drawn from the first 160 participants of the ongoing ImmuneRACE study and from some 1,300 subjects provided by 6 global collaborators. Sample metadata almost always included a de-identified subject ID, COVID-19 status, age in years and sex. HLA class I and class II types, where available, came from metadata supplied by the sample provider rather than from assay-based typing. The paper's findings and limits, for the study overall: Clinical and demographic metadata were provided uncurated, with the amount varying by source and participant.

V is reduced by 5 bases and J by 4 bases, leaving a spacing of 12 bases between them. The CDR3 sequence holds 14 residues, the cysteine and phenylalanine included. The CDR3 DNA has 42 bases and is translated from base 1. CDR1 MNHNY and CDR2 SVGAGI are derived from the germline V gene (reference sequence). The immunoSEQ Assay, a bias-controlled multiplex PCR, was used to amplify TCRbeta CDR3 regions from genomic DNA. Concerning the study's data processing: The number of nucleated cells in each sample was estimated from the amplification of reference gene primers within the assay. To quantify the absolute abundance of each unique TCRbeta CDR3 rearrangement, sequence reads were collapsed and filtered. For each sample, productive Simpson clonality was calculated by taking the square root of Simpson's diversity index across productive rearrangements. Drawn from immuneACCESS, this table holds only the in-frame rearrangements with V and J called that TCRdb kept. Clones are partly lost; checked studies trace under half to an unresolved V gene and leave the rest unexplained. That table furnishes V, J and clone size, whereas the DNA furnished D and trimming. In all, the sample holds 200,000 to 300,000 clones, and around 84% of those were seen once. The ten largest make up 4.2% of the sample.

The collaborating institutions used their own protocols to collect whole blood in K2EDTA tubes. For TCRbeta analysis, collaborators shipped samples as frozen whole blood, isolated PBMCs, or DNA extracted from either of those sample types. To note about this clone: Its antigen is still unknown. It has no much larger one-base neighbor in the sample; base qualities were not kept.

The chain was built from TRBV6-6 and TRBJ1-5; the D gene is perhaps TRBD1, on 6 matching bases. The receptor's source is a man between 60 and 75 years old with acute or convalescent COVID-19. Sequencing was performed on peripheral blood. The DNA is TGTGCCAGCAGTCAACTACAGGGTAATCAGCCCCAGCATTTT. Its translation reads: CASSQLQGNQPQHF.